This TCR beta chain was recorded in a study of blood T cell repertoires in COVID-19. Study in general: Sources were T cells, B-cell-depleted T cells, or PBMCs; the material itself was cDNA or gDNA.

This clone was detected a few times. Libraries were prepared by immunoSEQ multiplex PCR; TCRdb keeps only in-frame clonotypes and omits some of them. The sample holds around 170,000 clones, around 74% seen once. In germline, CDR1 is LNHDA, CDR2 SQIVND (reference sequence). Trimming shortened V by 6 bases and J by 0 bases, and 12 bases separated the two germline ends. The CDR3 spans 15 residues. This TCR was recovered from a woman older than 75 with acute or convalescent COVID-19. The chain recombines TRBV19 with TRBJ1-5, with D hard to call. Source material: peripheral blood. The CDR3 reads CASSKDKYSNQPQHF. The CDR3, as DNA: TGTGCCAGTAGCAAAGACAAGTATAGCAATCAGCCCCAGCATTTT.